The clone carrying this T cell receptor (beta chain) showed up just a few times. Its specificity is unknown. Cells were stimulated with overlapping HIV-1 Gag 15-mer peptides. Sorting selected CD4+ T cells upregulating both CD40 ligand and CD69. Suppressive ART was started during chronic HIV-1 infection in these adults. The CDR3 runs 13 residues. Germline values: CDR1 SQVTM, CDR2 ANQGSEA. V was shortened by 1 base and J by 4 bases, with 10 bases between the two germline ends. The source of the sample is a study of persistence of HIV-infected CD4 T cells. Overall study: A couple of participants gave one leukapheresis sample; others gave up to about 180 mL blood repeatedly. Study-level findings and limits: The rare CMV-responding cells with HIV-1 proviruses were not separately TCR-sequenced. Degenerate expanded CDR3beta sequences were enriched among CMV- and Gag-responding cells.

The immunoSEQ assay was version 4, run in survey mode. The table came from immunoSEQ multiplex PCR; TCRdb's copy has only in-frame clones and leaves some out. The sample has about 14,000 clones, roughly 62% seen once; the top ten hold less than 8.5%. The clonotype was recovered from an adult man with HIV who was CMV-seropositive. The V call is TRBV29-1, the J call TRBJ1-1; perhaps TRBD1 as D (6 bases). The sample was CD4+ T cells sorted from PBMCs after approximately 18-hour stimulation, taken from a patient who received antiretroviral therapy. The CDR3 sequence: CSVEGARGTEAFF. The CDR3 DNA reads as TGCAGCGTTGAAGGGGCCAGGGGCACTGAAGCTTTCTTT.